Listed here is a single T cell receptor (beta chain). The data were obtained in a study of identical twins' blood T cells. TCRdb fed the 5' RACE reads into MiXCR, producing one record per CDR3 protein. The sample shows roughly 340,000 distinct CDR3 sequences, about 28% of them seen only once. V lost 1 base to trimming and J lost 3 bases, with 13 bases between them. The CDR3 spans 16 residues. Germline-derived CDR1 and CDR2 are LGHDT and YNNKEL (reference sequence). Six healthy women, forming three identical twin pairs, donated samples. This receptor was identified in a woman aged 18 to 55 in good health. The sample was PBMCs. The chain uses TRBV3-1 and TRBJ1-5; D call uncertain. DNA for the CDR3: TGTGCCAGCAGCCAAGGGTCCCCGACTATCAATCAGCCCCAGCATTTT. It yields the protein CASSQGSPTINQPQHF.